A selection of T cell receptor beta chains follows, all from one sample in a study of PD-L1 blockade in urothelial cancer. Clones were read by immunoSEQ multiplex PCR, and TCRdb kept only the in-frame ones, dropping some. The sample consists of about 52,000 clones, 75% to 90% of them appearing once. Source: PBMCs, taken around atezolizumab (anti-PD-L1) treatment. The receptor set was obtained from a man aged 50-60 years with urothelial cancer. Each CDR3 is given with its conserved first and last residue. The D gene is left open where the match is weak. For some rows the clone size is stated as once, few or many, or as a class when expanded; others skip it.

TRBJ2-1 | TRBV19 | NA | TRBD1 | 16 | CASSPGTGGPYNEQFF
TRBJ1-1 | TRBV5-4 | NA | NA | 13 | CASSFEGRTEAFF
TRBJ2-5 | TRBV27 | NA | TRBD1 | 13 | CASSWTGRETQYF
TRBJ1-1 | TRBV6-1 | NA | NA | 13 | CASMAFSGTEAFF
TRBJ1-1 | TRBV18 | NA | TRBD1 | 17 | CASSPQPPGGAWTEAFF
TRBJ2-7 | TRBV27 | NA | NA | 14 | CASTRDTHSYEQYF
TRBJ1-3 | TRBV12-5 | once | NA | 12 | CASLSSGNTIYF
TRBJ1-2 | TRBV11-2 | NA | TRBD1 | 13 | CASSSTGGYGYTF
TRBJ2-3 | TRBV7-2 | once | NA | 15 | CASSLAGGRGDTQYF
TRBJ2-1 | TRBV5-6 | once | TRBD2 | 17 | CASTPGGTKSSYNEQFF
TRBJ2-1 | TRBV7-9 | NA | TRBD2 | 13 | CASRLAGPNEQFF
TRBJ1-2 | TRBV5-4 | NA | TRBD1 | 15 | CASSPTGAVLGGYTF
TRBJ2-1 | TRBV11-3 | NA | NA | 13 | CASSLNRGYEQFF
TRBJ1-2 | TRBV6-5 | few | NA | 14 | CASSSTAVNYGYTF
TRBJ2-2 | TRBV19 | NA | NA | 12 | CASSTRTGELFF
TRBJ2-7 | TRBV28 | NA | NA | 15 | CASSPRLALTYEQYF
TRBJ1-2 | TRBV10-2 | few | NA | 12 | CASSDSRYGYTF
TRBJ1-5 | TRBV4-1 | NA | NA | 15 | CASSQETGGNQPQHF
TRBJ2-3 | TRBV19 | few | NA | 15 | CASSTSGYDTDTQYF
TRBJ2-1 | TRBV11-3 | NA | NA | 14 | CASSQATSYNEQFF
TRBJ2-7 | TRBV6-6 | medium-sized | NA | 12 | CASSSDSYEQYF
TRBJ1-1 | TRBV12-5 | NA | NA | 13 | CASGLTQNTEAFF
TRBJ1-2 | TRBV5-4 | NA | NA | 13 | CASSLEPQNGYTF
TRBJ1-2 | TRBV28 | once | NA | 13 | CASLSLGLYGYTF
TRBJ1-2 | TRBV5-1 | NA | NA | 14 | CASTAEGEIYGYTF
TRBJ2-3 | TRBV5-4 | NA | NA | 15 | CASSRGPNPTDTQYF
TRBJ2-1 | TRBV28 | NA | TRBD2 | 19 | CASSLTSGRRGGSYNEQFF
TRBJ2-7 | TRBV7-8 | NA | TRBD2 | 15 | CASSPEREGAYEQYF
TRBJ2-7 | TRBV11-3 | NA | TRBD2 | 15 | CASSSSSGRGGEQYF
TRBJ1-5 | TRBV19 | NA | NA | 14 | CASSISGGNQPQHF
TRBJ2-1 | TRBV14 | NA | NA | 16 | CASSHLRGTVINEQFF
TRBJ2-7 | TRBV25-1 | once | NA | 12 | CASSDLSYEQYF
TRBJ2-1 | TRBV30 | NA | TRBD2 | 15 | CAWNGGTSGSYEQFF
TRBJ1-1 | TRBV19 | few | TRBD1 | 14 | CASSRAGGGRQAFF
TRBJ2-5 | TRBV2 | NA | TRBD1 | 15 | CASSYRDRVGETQYF
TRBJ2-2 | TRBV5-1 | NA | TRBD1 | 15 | CASTGQVGDTGELFF
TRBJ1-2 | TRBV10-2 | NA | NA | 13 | CASSEQDGYGYTF
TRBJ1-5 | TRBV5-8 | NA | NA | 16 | CASSLNRVGVDQPQHF
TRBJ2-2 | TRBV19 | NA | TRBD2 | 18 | CASSIGRLAGVGPGELFF
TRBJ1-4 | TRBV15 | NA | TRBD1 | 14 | CATGTGATNEKLFF
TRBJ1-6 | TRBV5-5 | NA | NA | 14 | CASSAWDLISPLHF
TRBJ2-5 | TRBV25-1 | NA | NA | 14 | CASSEFGTFRAQYF
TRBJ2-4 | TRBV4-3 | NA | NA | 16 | CASSQDLAGMGNIQYF
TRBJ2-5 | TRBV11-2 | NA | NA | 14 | CASSPGSIREAQYF
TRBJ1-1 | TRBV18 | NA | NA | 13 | CASSPLGSTEAFF
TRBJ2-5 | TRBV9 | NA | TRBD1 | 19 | CASSGHGRGSREIQETQYF
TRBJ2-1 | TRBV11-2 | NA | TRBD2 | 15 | CASIKAGPRSLKQFF
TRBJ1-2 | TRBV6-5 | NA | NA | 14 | CASSYRGATYGYTF